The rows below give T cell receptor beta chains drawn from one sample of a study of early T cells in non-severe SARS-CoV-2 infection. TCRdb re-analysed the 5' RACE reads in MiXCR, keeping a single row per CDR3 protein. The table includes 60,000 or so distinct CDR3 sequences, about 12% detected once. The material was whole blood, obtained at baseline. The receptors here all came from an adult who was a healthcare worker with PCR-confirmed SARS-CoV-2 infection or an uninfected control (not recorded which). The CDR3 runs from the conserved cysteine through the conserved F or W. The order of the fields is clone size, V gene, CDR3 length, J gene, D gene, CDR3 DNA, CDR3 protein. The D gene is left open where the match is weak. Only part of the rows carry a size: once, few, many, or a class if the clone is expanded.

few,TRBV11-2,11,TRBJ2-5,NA,TGTGCCAGCAACCCCGGGGAGACCCAGTACTTC,CASNPGETQYF
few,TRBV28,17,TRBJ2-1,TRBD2,TGTGCCAGCAGTTTCAAGCGGGAGGGTACCTCCTACAATGAGCAGTTCTTC,CASSFKREGTSYNEQFF
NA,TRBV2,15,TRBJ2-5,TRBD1,TGTGCCAGCAGCTCCGGGACAGGGGGGCCGGAGACCCAGTACTTC,CASSSGTGGPETQYF
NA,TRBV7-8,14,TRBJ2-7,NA,TGTGCCAGCAGCCGGGACCACAACTCCTACGAGCAGTACTTC,CASSRDHNSYEQYF
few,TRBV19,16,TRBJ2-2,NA,TGTGCCAGTAGTATAGTGGAGGCGGGGAACACCGGGGAGCTGTTTTTT,CASSIVEAGNTGELFF
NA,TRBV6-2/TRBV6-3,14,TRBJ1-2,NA,TGTGCCAGCAGTTACTCGGGGTTCGGACAAGACTACACCTTC,CASSYSGFGQDYTF
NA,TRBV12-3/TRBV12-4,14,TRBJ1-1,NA,TGTGCCAGCCGCAAGGACAGATCGCCAACTGAAGCTTTCTTT,CASRKDRSPTEAFF
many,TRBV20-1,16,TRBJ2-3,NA,TGCAGTGCTAGAGATGTGTGGGGAGGAGACACAGATACGCAGTATTTT,CSARDVWGGDTDTQYF
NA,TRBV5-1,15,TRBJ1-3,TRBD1,TGCGCCAGCAGCCCCGGGACAGTCGCCGGAAACACCATATATTTT,CASSPGTVAGNTIYF
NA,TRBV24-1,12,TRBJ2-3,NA,TGTGCCACCAGTGATTTTTTGGATACGCAGTATTTT,CATSDFLDTQYF
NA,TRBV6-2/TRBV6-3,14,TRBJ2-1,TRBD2,TGTGCCAGTAAAGCGGGAGAATCTCTCAATGAGCAGTTCTTC,CASKAGESLNEQFF
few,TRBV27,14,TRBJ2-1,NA,TGTGCCAGCAGTTTCTACGGGGGACACAATGAGCAGTTCTTC,CASSFYGGHNEQFF
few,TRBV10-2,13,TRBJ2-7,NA,TGCGCCAGCAGTGCACAGGACACCTACGAGCAGTACTTC,CASSAQDTYEQYF
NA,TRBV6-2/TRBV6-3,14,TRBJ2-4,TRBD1,TGTGCCAGCAGTTACGGGGGACAGGGATACATTCAGTACTTC,CASSYGGQGYIQYF
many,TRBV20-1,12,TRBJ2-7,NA,TGCAGTGCTAGTTCTAGCTCCAACGAGCAGTACTTC,CSASSSSNEQYF
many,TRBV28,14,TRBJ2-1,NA,TGTGCCAGCAGTTTCGTGATAGGGGCGGATGAGCAGTTCTTC,CASSFVIGADEQFF
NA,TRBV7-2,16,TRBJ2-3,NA,TGTGCCAGCAGCCCACCGAAAGGGGGGGAGGCAGATACGCAGTATTTT,CASSPPKGGEADTQYF
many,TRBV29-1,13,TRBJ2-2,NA,TGCAGCACGCGACAGGCCGTAACCGGGGAGCTGTTTTTT,CSTRQAVTGELFF
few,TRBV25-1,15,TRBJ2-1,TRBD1,TGTGCCAGCAGTGGATCCGGGACAGGGTTCAATGAGCAGTTCTTC,CASSGSGTGFNEQFF
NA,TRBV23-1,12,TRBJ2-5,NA,TGCGCCAGCAGTGTTAGGGCTGAGACCCAGTACTTC,CASSVRAETQYF
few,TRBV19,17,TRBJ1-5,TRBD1,TGTGCCAGTAGTATAGAACCCGGACAGGGCAGCAATCAGCCCCAGCATTTT,CASSIEPGQGSNQPQHF
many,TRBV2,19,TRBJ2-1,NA,TGTGCCAGCAGTGACTTGGGGGCGCTGGGAGCGTACTCCTACAATGAGCAGTTCTTC,CASSDLGALGAYSYNEQFF
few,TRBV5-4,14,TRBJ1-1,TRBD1,TGTGCCAGCAGCTTTGCAGGGGGAAACACTGAAGCTTTCTTT,CASSFAGGNTEAFF
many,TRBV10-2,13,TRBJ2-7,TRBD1,TGCGCCAGCAGCCGGACAGGGGGTTACGAGCAGTACTTC,CASSRTGGYEQYF
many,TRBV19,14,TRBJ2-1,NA,TGTGCCAGTAGTATAGGGACTGACTACAATGAGCAGTTCTTC,CASSIGTDYNEQFF
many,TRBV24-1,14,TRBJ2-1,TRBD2,TGTGCCACCAGTTTAGCGGGGGGGCAGCGTGAGCAGTTCTTC,CATSLAGGQREQFF
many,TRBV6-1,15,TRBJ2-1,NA,TGTGCCAGCAGTTCGGGGGACGGGTCCTACAATGAGCAGTTCTTC,CASSSGDGSYNEQFF
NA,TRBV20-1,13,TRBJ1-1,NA,TGCAGTGCGAAGACAGCCATGAACACTGAAGCTTTCTTT,CSAKTAMNTEAFF
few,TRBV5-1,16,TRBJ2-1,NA,TGCGCCAGCAGCTTGGGGGGTAGGAGCTCCTACAATGAGCAGTTCTTC,CASSLGGRSSYNEQFF
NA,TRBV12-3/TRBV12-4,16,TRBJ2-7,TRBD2,TGTGCCAGCAGTTTAAAGGCTAGCGGATTTTCCTACGAGCAGTACTTC,CASSLKASGFSYEQYF
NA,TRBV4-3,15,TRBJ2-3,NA,TGCGCCAGCAGCCAAGATCGTTGGATACCAGATACGCAGTATTTT,CASSQDRWIPDTQYF
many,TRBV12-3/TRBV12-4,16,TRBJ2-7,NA,TGTGCCATCGGACTGGGGAGGGCAGGGGGCCTTCGCGAGCAGTACTTC,CAIGLGRAGGLREQYF
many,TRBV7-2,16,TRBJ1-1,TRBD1,TGTGCCAGCAGCTCCCAAGGGACAGGGGCGGAAAGTGAAGCTTTCTTT,CASSSQGTGAESEAFF
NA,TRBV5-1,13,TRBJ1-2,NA,TGCGCCAGCAGCTTGTCGTGGGGCTATGGCTACACCTTC,CASSLSWGYGYTF
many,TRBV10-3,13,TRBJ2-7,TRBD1,TGTGCCATCAAGGGGACAGTTCCCTACGAGCAGTACTTC,CAIKGTVPYEQYF
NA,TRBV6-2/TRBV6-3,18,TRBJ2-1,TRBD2,TGTGCCAGCAGTCCTTGGACTAGCGGGGGGGCCTTCTACAATGAGCAGTTCTTC,CASSPWTSGGAFYNEQFF
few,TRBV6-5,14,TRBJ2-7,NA,TGTGCCAGCAGTTACTGGGGTACCTCCTACGAGCAGTACTTC,CASSYWGTSYEQYF
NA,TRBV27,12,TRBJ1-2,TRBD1,TGTGCCAGCAGTAGACAGGGGAATGGCTACACCTTC,CASSRQGNGYTF
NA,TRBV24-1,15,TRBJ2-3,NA,TGTGCCACCAGTGATCCAGGGAATGAGACAGATACGCAGTATTTT,CATSDPGNETDTQYF
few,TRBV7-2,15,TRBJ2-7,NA,TGTGCCAGCAGCTCAGGGGGGTTAAGCTCCTACGAGCAGTACTTC,CASSSGGLSSYEQYF
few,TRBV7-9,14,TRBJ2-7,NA,TGTGCCAGCACATCGGACTTGAGCTCCTACGAGCAGTACTTC,CASTSDLSSYEQYF
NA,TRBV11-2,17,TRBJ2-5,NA,TGTGCCAGCAGCCTCATTGGGGGTTATGAAGGGGCAGAGACCCAGTACTTC,CASSLIGGYEGAETQYF